A single sample gave rise to the 2 T cell receptor beta chains below, sequenced in a study of CD8 T cells in ankylosing spondylitis. TCRdb recomputed calls from the 5' RACE reads with MiXCR, one row per CDR3 protein. The repertoire includes roughly 230,000 distinct CDR3 sequences, under 20% of them detected once, and approximately 33% sits in the top ten. Sequencing used blood, either unsorted or a sorted T cell fraction (not recorded which). Receptors were obtained from a male donor with ankylosing spondylitis or in good health (not recorded which).

This clonotype came up a few times. The chain has TRBV6-1 and TRBJ1-4, with 9 positions matching TRBD1. Germline V gene data show CDR1 as MNHNS and CDR2 as SASEGT. The CDR3 has 18 residues. V trimming: 7 bases; J trimming: 3 bases; junction bases outside the gene matches: 15. The CDR3 region is CASTPGPGQGRANEKLFF. The CDR3 coding sequence is TGTGCCAGCACCCCGGGCCCTGGACAGGGGAGGGCTAATGAAAAACTGTTTTTT.

V usage is TRBV9 and J usage is TRBJ1-2; D is ambiguous. The CDR3 extends over 14 amino acids. The germline V gene has CDR1 SGDLS and CDR2 YYNGEE. Between the trimmed V and J ends, which lost 4 bases and 2 bases, there was a span of 12 bases. The CDR3 region is CASSPGEGNYGYTF. The DNA for the CDR3 is TGTGCCAGCAGCCCCGGGGAGGGCAACTATGGCTACACCTTC.